This record looks at one TCR beta chain sequence and its context. The data are from a study of control samples from healthy donors and cancer patients. Measured with immunoSEQ multiplex PCR; TCRdb has only the in-frame clones, and not every one. The top ten clones hold 4.5% to 7% of a sample with approximately 60,000 clones, roughly 85% of them seen once. The CDR3 consists of 14 residues. CDR1 is SGHDT, CDR2 YYEEEE, per germline. Trimming stripped 5 bases from V and 0 bases from J, with 9 bases between. Material: blood. This sequence originates from a man in his forties in good health. The genes are TRBV5-6 and TRBJ2-1; D gene ambiguous. DNA for the CDR3: TGTGCCAGCAGTAGGATGAGCTCCTACAATGAGCAGTTCTTC. This translates into CASSRMSSYNEQFF.